The 6 T cell receptor beta chains below come from one sample, sequenced in a study of blood T cell repertoires in COVID-19. Here immunoSEQ multiplex PCR was the method, and the copy in TCRdb shows in-frame clones only, minus some. The sample yields about 290,000 clones, around 90% seen once. Sequencing was performed on PBMCs or T cells enriched from blood (not recorded which). These receptors were collected from a woman aged 40 to 55 who had recovered from COVID-19.

The chain combines TRBV28 with TRBJ2-7, with 10 bases that match TRBD1. The V gene end was trimmed by 6 bases and the J gene end by 7 bases; junction bases not matched to a gene: 6. The germline V gene has CDR1 MDHEN and CDR2 SYDVKM. The CDR3 runs to 13 residues. CDR3 DNA sequence: TGTGCCAGCAGCGGACAGGGGGTATGGGAGCAGTACTTC. Protein sequence: CASSGQGVWEQYF.

The chain recombines TRBV6-5 with TRBJ1-2; weak D call: TRBD1 (6 bases). Trimming left V 1 base short and J 7 bases short, with 13 bases between. Germline V CDR1 and CDR2: MNHEY, SVGAGI. CDR3 length: 14 amino acids. CDR3 residues: CASSYLQQGRGYTF. The CDR3 nucleotides are TGTGCCAGCAGTTACTTACAACAGGGACGTGGCTACACCTTC.

The J gene is TRBJ1-2, the V gene TRBV4-1; 8 nucleotides align to TRBD1. Trimming at V came to 1 base and at J to 4 bases, leaving 8 bases not matched to a gene. CDR1 MGHRA and CDR2 YSYEKL come from the germline V gene. The CDR3 consists of 16 residues. The CDR3 DNA follows: TGCGCCAGCAGCCAAGCGGACAGGGATCGTAGCTATGGCTACACCTTC. Translated: CASSQADRDRSYGYTF.

The gene calls are TRBV6-2 or TRBV6-3 and TRBJ2-3; 10 bases fit TRBD2. The trim removed 6 bases at V and 5 bases at J, leaving 11 bases unmatched. Germline V gene data show CDR1 as MNHEY and CDR2 as SVGEGT. CDR3 length: 16 residues. The CDR3 region is CASSLGLAVLEDTQYF. CDR3 nucleotide sequence: TGTGCCAGCAGCTTAGGACTAGCGGTTCTTGAAGATACGCAGTATTTT.

The chain links TRBV10-3 to TRBJ2-3; 7 bases map to TRBD2. Germline CDR1 ENHRY, CDR2 SYGVKD. The CDR3 totals 14 residues. J gave up 0 bases and V 5 bases, and 2 bases lay outside the gene matches. This CDR3 reads CAISSGMSTDTQYF. The CDR3 region has the DNA TGTGCCATCAGTAGCGGGATGAGCACAGATACGCAGTATTTT.

The chain has TRBV30 and TRBJ1-6, with 7 bases lining up with TRBD1. The CDR3 contains 14 residues. The germline V gene encodes CDR1 GTSNPN and CDR2 SVGIG (reference sequence). Trimming took 2 bases from V and 10 from J; bases not matched to a gene: 8. The CDR3 sequence is CAWSRDRVRSPLHF. The CDR3 DNA sequence: TGTGCCTGGAGTAGAGACAGGGTAAGGTCACCCCTCCACTTT.